This T cell receptor beta chain was recorded in a study of blood T cell repertoires in COVID-19. Study background: Acute-phase and convalescent COVID-19 samples originated in the United States, Italy and Spain.

The table came from immunoSEQ multiplex PCR; TCRdb's copy has only in-frame clones and leaves some out. Of approximately 300,000 clones listed, 85% to 90% were seen once; the top ten hold roughly 4%. Recovery among Cohort 3 donors was established by two negative PCRs, clearance, or symptom resolution. This receptor was identified in a man aged 25-45 years who had recovered from COVID-19. The sample taken for sequencing was PBMCs or T cells enriched from blood (not recorded which).

CDR3 loop: CASSLLTGSNEKLFF. The CDR3 DNA follows: TGTGCCAGCTCACTACTCACAGGGTCGAATGAAAAACTGTTTTTT. The gene calls are TRBV18 and TRBJ1-4; D is possibly TRBD1 (6 bases). Trimming stripped 4 bases from V and 5 bases from J, with 14 bases between. CDR1 is KGHSH, CDR2 LQKENI, per germline. The CDR3 runs to 15 residues.